What follows describes a single T cell receptor beta chain. This specimen comes from a study of low-dose radiotherapy and immunotherapy resistance in tumors. With TRAV- and TRBV-specific primers, first-strand cDNA was made, covering the alpha and beta chains. The authors amplified TCRs for about 20 PCR cycles with a constant-region primer and a V-primer adapter. TCRdb fed the reads into MiXCR, producing one record per CDR3 protein. The repertoire holds tens of thousands of distinct CDR3 sequences, with more than 25% as singletons. From germline, CDR1 is MNHEY and CDR2 SVGEGT. Trimming removed 2 bases at V and 6 bases at J, with 15 bases between. CDR3 length: 15 amino acids. Time point here: before trial treatment.

This receptor was taken from a female donor with ovarian cancer. The input for sequencing was PBMCs, taken before treatment. V gene TRBV6-2 or TRBV6-3 combines with J gene TRBJ2-3; perhaps TRBD2 as D (5 bases). CDR3 sequence (DNA): TGTGCCAGCAGTTACCCTTTGAGTTCGGGGGATACGCAGTATTTT. As protein: CASSYPLSSGDTQYF.